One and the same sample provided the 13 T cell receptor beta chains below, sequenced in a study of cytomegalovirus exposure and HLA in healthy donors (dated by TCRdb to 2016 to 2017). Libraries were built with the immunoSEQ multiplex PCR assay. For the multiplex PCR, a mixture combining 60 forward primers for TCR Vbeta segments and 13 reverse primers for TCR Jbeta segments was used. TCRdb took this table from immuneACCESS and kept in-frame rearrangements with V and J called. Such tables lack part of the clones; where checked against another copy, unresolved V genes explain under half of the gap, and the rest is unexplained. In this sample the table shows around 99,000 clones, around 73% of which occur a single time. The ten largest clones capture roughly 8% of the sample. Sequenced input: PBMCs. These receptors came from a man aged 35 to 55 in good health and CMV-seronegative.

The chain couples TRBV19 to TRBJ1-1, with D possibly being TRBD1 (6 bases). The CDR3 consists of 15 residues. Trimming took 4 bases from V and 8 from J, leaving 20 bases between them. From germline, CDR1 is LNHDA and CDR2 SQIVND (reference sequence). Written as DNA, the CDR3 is TGTGCCAGTAGTACCATCCCCATTGGACAGCTCGAAGCTTTCTTT. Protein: CASSTIPIGQLEAFF.

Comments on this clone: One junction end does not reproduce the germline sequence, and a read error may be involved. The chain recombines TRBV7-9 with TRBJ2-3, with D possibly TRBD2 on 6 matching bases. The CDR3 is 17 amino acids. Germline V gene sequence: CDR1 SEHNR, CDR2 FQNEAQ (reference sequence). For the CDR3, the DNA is TGTGCCAGCACCTTACCCCGGGCCCCGGGAGGCACAGATACGCAGTATTTT. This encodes CASTLPRAPGGTDTQYF.

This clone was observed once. The CDR3 coding sequence is TGTGCCAGCAGCCTCCTCGACAGGGTACTGTCTGAGCAGTACTTC. Amino acids: CASSLLDRVLSEQYF. The chain recombines TRBV14 with TRBJ2-7; 7 bases fit TRBD1. Losses at the gene ends were 4 bases for V and 7 bases for J; bases not matched to a gene: 13. In germline, CDR1 is SGHDN, CDR2 FVKESK. The length of the CDR3 is 15 residues.

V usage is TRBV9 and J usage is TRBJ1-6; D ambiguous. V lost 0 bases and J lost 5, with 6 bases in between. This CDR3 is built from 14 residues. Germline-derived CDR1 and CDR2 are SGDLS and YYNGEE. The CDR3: CASSVDSHNSPLHF. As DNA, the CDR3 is TGTGCCAGCAGCGTAGACAGTCATAATTCACCCCTCCACTTT.

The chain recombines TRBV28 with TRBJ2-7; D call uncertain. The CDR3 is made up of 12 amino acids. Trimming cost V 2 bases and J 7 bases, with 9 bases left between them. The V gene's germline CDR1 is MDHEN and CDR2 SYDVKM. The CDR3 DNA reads TGTGCCAGCAGTTTAAGTCAGTATGAGCAGTACTTC. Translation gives CASSLSQYEQYF. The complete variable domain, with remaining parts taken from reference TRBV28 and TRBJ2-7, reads DVKVTQSSRYLVKRTGEKVFLECVQDMDHENMFWYRQDPGLGLRLIYFSYDVKMKEKGDIPEGYSVSREKKERFSLILESASTNQTSMYLCASSLSQYEQYFGPGTRLTVT.

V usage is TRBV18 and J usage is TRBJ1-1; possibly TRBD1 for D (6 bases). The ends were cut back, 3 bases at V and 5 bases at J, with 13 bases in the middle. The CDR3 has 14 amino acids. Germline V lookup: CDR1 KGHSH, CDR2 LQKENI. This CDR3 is CASSPGTLETEAFF. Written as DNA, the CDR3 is TGTGCCAGCTCACCGGGGACATTAGAAACTGAAGCTTTCTTT.

The CDR3 loop is CASQPTGLNTGELFF. CDR3 nucleotide sequence: TGTGCCAGCCAACCGACAGGGCTTAACACCGGGGAGCTGTTTTTT. This chain joins TRBV5-4 and TRBJ2-2; 7 bases map to TRBD1. The CDR3 contains 15 residues. With V trimmed by 7 bases and J by 2 bases, 8 bases remained unmatched. From germline, CDR1 is SGHNT and CDR2 YYREEE (reference sequence).

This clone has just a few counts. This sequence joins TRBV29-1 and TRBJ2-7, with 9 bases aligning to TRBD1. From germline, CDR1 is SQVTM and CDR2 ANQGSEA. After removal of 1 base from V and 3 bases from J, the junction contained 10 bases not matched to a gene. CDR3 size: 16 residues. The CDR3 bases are TGCAGCGTTGAAGTTCCGGGACAGGGTACCCTCTACGAGCAGTACTTC. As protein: CSVEVPGQGTLYEQYF.

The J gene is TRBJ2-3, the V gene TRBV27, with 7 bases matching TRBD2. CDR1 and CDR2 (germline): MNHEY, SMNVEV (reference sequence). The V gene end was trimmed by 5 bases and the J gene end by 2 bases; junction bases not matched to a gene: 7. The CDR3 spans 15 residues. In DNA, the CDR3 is TGTGCCAGCAGTGACCGACTAGCCGTCACAGATACGCAGTATTTT. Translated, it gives CASSDRLAVTDTQYF.

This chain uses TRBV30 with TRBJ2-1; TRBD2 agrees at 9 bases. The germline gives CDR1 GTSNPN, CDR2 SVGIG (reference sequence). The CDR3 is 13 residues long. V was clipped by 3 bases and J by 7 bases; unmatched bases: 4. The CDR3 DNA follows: TGTGCCTGGAGCGGGGGACTAGCAAATGAGCAGTTCTTC. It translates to CAWSGGLANEQFF. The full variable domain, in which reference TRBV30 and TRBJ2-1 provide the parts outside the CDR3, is SQTIHQWPATLVQPVGSPLSLECTVEGTSNPNLYWYRQAAGRGLQLLFYSVGIGQISSEVPQNLSASRPQDRQFILSSKKLLLSDSGFYLCAWSGGLANEQFFGPGTRLTVL.

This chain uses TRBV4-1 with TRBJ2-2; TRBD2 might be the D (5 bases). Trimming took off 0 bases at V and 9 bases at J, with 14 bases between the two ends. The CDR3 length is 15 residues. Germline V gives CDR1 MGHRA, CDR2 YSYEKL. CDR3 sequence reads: CASSQDGGYFRELFF. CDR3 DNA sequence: TGCGCCAGCAGCCAAGACGGCGGGTATTTCCGGGAGCTGTTTTTT.

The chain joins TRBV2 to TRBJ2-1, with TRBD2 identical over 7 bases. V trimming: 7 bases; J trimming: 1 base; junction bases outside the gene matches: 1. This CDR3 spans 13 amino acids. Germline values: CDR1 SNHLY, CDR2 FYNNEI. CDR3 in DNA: TGTGCCAGCATGGGGGGGTCCTACAATGAGCAGTTCTTC. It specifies CASMGGSYNEQFF.

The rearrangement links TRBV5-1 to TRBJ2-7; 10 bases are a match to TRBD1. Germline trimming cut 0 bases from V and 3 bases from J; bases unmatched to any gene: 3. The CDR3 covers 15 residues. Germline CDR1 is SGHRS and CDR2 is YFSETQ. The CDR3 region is CASSLGDRGLYEQYF. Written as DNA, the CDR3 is TGCGCCAGCAGCTTGGGGGACAGGGGCCTCTACGAGCAGTACTTC.